One sample yielded the 23 T cell receptor beta chains listed below, sequenced in a study of preoperative IRX-2 immunotherapy in early breast cancer (dated by TCRdb to the late 2010s). The library came from the immunoSEQ multiplex PCR assay. TCRdb limited this immuneACCESS table to in-frame rearrangements with V and J called. A share of clones is missing; checked studies link under half to unresolved V genes, and the rest is unexplained. The sample table lists about 32,000 clones, around 86% of them with a count of one. Jointly, the top ten make up roughly 2.6% of the sample. This specimen's treatment or condition label, per the study, means: preoperative locoregional IRX-2 cytokine immunotherapy. Sample: lymph node tissue, taken from a patient treated with IRX-2 immunotherapy. The receptor source for this set is a human donor with breast cancer.

The V gene is TRBV5-1, the J gene TRBJ2-1; TRBD1 aligns across 10 bases. Germline V gene lookup returns CDR1 SGHRS and CDR2 YFSETQ. The junction had 8 bases not matched to a gene; V was cut back by 5 bases and J by 6 bases. The CDR3 is made up of 15 amino acids. In DNA, the CDR3 is TGCGCCAGCAGTTCCGGGACAGGGGTTATCAATGAGCAGTTCTTC. It is translated as CASSSGTGVINEQFF.

The chain uses TRBV28 and TRBJ1-2; 8 bases align to TRBD1. V trimming: 7 bases; J trimming: 2 bases; junction bases outside the gene matches: 9. The CDR3 spans 15 residues. Germline lookup yields CDR1 MDHEN and CDR2 SYDVKM. CDR3 DNA sequence: TGTGCCAGCACCCCTTGGACAGGGAAGAACTATGGCTACACCTTC. As protein: CASTPWTGKNYGYTF.

This clone was seen a handful of times. The gene calls are TRBV19 and TRBJ1-2, with 7 bases that match TRBD1. V shed 5 bases, J shed 8 bases, and the junction held 14 bases outside the gene matches. This CDR3 region has 15 residues. CDR1 is LNHDA, CDR2 SQIVND, per germline (reference sequence). In DNA form, the CDR3 reads TGTGCCAGTAGTGCCGTTACAGGGGCAGACGGGGGCTACACCTTC. Translating it yields CASSAVTGADGGYTF.

The V and J genes are TRBV29-1 and TRBJ2-3; 7 bases line up with TRBD2. Trimming took 6 bases from V and 11 from J; bases not matched to a gene: 11. This CDR3 comprises 12 residues. Germline assignment: CDR1 SQVTM and CDR2 ANQGSEA. The CDR3 region has the DNA TGCAGCGTATCCCGGGACTACGGGAGGCAGTATTTT. Protein: CSVSRDYGRQYF.

The chain employs TRBV12-5 and TRBJ2-2; the D call may be TRBD1 or TRBD2 (5 bases each). The CDR3 has 15 amino acids. Trimming removed 2 bases at V and 6 bases at J, with 13 bases between. Germline V gene data show CDR1 as LGHNT and CDR2 as FRNRAP. This CDR3 is CASGLYRGAAGELFF. The CDR3 DNA follows: TGTGCTAGTGGTTTGTACAGAGGGGCCGCCGGGGAGCTGTTTTTT.

This chain connects TRBV6-8 to TRBJ2-7, with TRBD1 identical over 7 bases. V dropped 3 bases and J dropped 4; count of bases not matched to a gene: 18. The CDR3 has 18 amino acids. The germline V gene has CDR1 MNHGY and CDR2 SAAAGT. The CDR3 spells CASSYFSTGPSPWYEQYF. The CDR3 bases are TGTGCCAGCAGTTATTTCTCGACAGGGCCTTCCCCTTGGTACGAGCAGTACTTC.

V and J are TRBV19 and TRBJ1-2; D uncertain. CDR3 size: 13 residues. CDR1 is LNHDA, CDR2 SQIVND, per germline (reference sequence). The V gene lost 5 bases and the J gene lost 3 bases, with 10 bases spanning the gap. The CDR3 is CASSLNTDYGYTF. DNA for the CDR3: TGTGCCAGTAGTCTAAATACGGACTATGGCTACACCTTC.

This chain links TRBV28 with TRBJ2-7; 7 bases agree with TRBD1. The CDR3 contains 15 residues. V lost 4 bases, J lost 2 bases, and 8 bases stayed unmatched. CDR1 is MDHEN, CDR2 SYDVKM, per germline. In nucleotides, the CDR3 is TGTGCCAGCAGTTCCCGCCGAGACAGGGCCTACGAGCAGTACTTC. Translated: CASSSRRDRAYEQYF.

The chain recombines TRBV12-2 with TRBJ2-7; no DNA check was done on the table's D call, TRBD2. TRBV12-2 corresponds to a pseudogene. The CDR3 consists of 14 residues. The DNA of the CDR3 is TGTGCCAGTACCCTTAGCGGGGGGATCTACGAGCAGTACTTC. It codes for CASTLSGGIYEQYF.

J is TRBJ2-1 and V is TRBV9, with a possible D match to TRBD2 (6 bases). This CDR3 contains 13 residues. CDR1 and CDR2 (germline): SGDLS, YYNGEE. The V end was cut by 5 bases, the J end by 4 bases, with 10 bases between. The CDR3 protein is CASSESGYNEQFF. The CDR3, as DNA: TGTGCCAGCAGTGAAAGCGGGTACAATGAGCAGTTCTTC.

This clone has only one observation. For the CDR3, the DNA is TGTGCTAGTGGCACTCCTCAGGGGTCCAATGAGCAGTTCTTC. This sequence encodes CASGTPQGSNEQFF. This chain links TRBV12-5 with TRBJ2-1, with D tentatively TRBD1 (6 bases). This CDR3 is 14 amino acids long. The germline V and J ends were trimmed by 6 bases and 6 bases, with 15 bases remaining between them. The germline CDR1 and CDR2 sequences are LGHNT and FRNRAP.

J is TRBJ2-2 and V is TRBV29-1; no clear D gene. The V gene's germline CDR1 is SQVTM and CDR2 ANQGSEA. The CDR3 totals 12 residues. V shed 3 bases and J shed 0 bases, with 2 bases lying between them. CDR3 nucleotides: TGCAGCGTTGATCCGAACACCGGGGAGCTGTTTTTT. It yields the protein CSVDPNTGELFF.

V is TRBV6-1 and J is TRBJ1-1; D gene ambiguous. The CDR3 totals 14 residues. Trimming stripped 0 bases from V and 4 bases from J, with 9 bases between. Germline V gene sequence: CDR1 MNHNS, CDR2 SASEGT. CDR3 nucleotide sequence: TGTGCCAGCAGTGAAGCGCAGTCAGCCACTGAAGCTTTCTTT. Translating it yields CASSEAQSATEAFF.

The rearrangement uses TRBV28 and TRBJ1-2, with D uncertain. V gave up 5 bases and J gave up 5 bases, with 9 bases separating them. Germline CDR1 and CDR2: MDHEN and SYDVKM. The CDR3 consists of 12 residues. DNA of the CDR3: TGTGCCAGCAGTATACTGTCGTATGGCTACACCTTC. Its translation is CASSILSYGYTF.

The rearrangement uses TRBV25-1 and TRBJ2-2; 8 bases map to TRBD2. Trimming removed 2 bases from V and 6 bases from J; junction bases left unmatched: 5. The CDR3 spans 15 residues. CDR1 MGHDK and CDR2 SYGVNS come from the germline V gene. The CDR3 loop is CASSERLGGAGELFF. The CDR3 DNA sequence: TGTGCCAGCAGTGAACGACTCGGGGGGGCCGGGGAGCTGTTTTTT.

V usage is TRBV7-6 and J usage is TRBJ2-2; TRBD1 might be the D (6 bases). The CDR3 is made up of 15 amino acids. The V and J ends lost 5 bases and 3 bases respectively, with 13 bases between them. CDR1 SGHVS and CDR2 FNYEAQ come from the germline V gene. CDR3 in DNA: TGTGCCAGCAGCCAGGGGAGACCGGACACCGGGGAGCTGTTTTTT. Its translation is CASSQGRPDTGELFF.

This clone was counted only a few times. The rearrangement links TRBV15 to TRBJ2-7, with D possibly matching TRBD1 (6 bases). In germline, CDR1 is LNHNV, CDR2 YYDKDF (reference sequence). The CDR3 is made up of 14 amino acids. Trimming pared 3 bases from V and 2 bases from J, leaving 11 bases between. CDR3 protein: CATSRGAGTYEQYF. The CDR3 region has the DNA TGTGCCACCAGCAGGGGGGCCGGGACCTACGAGCAGTACTTC.

The chain is built from TRBV25-1 and TRBJ2-5; tentative D call: TRBD2 (7 bases). Per germline, CDR1 MGHDK and CDR2 SYGVNS. CDR3 length equals 13 residues. The ends were cut back, 7 bases at V and 4 bases at J, with 13 bases in the middle. In DNA form, the CDR3 reads TGTGCCAGCAATGCGGGGGCCGGAGAGACCCAGTACTTC. As protein: CASNAGAGETQYF.

This chain links TRBV28 with TRBJ1-1; D not certain. The CDR3 is 12 amino acids. V lost 1 base and J 6 bases, leaving 6 bases between the germline ends. CDR1 is MDHEN, CDR2 SYDVKM, per germline. CDR3 residues: CASSLYWSEAFF. In nucleotides, the CDR3 is TGTGCCAGCAGTTTATATTGGTCTGAAGCTTTCTTT.

This clone was seen only once. The chain joins TRBV30 to TRBJ1-5; TRBD1 matches at 7 bases. V trimming: 5 bases; J trimming: 3 bases; junction bases outside the gene matches: 7. The CDR3 contains 14 residues. CDR1 GTSNPN and CDR2 SVGIG come from the germline V gene (reference sequence). The DNA of the CDR3 is TGTGCCTGGCGGGCGGGACAGCCCAATCAGCCCCAGCATTTT. This gives the protein CAWRAGQPNQPQHF.

The chain recombines TRBV18 with TRBJ2-3; D is undetermined. The V gene's germline CDR1 is KGHSH and CDR2 LQKENI. V was cut by 3 bases and J by 9 bases, with 10 bases left in between. This CDR3 contains 12 residues. CDR3: CASSPSGETQYF. The CDR3 nucleotides are TGTGCCAGCTCACCGAGTGGGGAAACGCAGTATTTT.

This clone was seen a few times. The rearrangement joins TRBV18 to TRBJ1-4; D unclear. Trimming pared 0 bases from V and 8 bases from J, leaving 7 bases between. This CDR3 has 13 amino acids. In germline, CDR1 is KGHSH, CDR2 LQKENI. The CDR3 sequence: CASSPPGHEKLFF. The CDR3 DNA sequence: TGTGCCAGCTCACCACCGGGCCACGAAAAACTGTTTTTT.

This rearrangement joins TRBV5-1 to TRBJ2-1; 7 nucleotides match TRBD2. V shed 1 base, J shed 7 bases, and the junction held 5 bases outside the gene matches. This CDR3 region has 14 residues. Germline lookup yields CDR1 SGHRS and CDR2 YFSETQ. The CDR3 here is CASSLLREQNEQFF. The CDR3 DNA sequence: TGCGCCAGCAGCTTGTTGCGGGAGCAGAATGAGCAGTTCTTC. The variable domain in full, with the rest retrieved from reference TRBV5-1 and TRBJ2-1, is KAGVTQTPRYLIKTRGQQVTLSCSPISGHRSVSWYQQTPGQGLQFLFEYFSETQRNKGNFPGRFSGRQFSNSRSEMNVSTLELGDSALYLCASSLLREQNEQFFGPGTRLTVL.